The T cell receptor beta chain described here comes from a study of blood T cell repertoires in COVID-19. Germline V gene sequence: CDR1 LNHDA, CDR2 SQIVND (reference sequence). This CDR3 region has 16 residues. V trimming: 4 bases; J trimming: 4 bases; junction bases outside the gene matches: 8. The authors' processing: Reference gene primer amplification gave nucleated cell count estimates. Here immunoSEQ multiplex PCR was the method, and the copy in TCRdb shows in-frame clones only, minus some. That table furnishes V, J and clone size, whereas the DNA furnished D and trimming. The sample records fewer than 350,000 clones, approximately 86% being singletons.

The specimen was peripheral blood. This TCR came from a woman aged 25 to 39 who had recovered from COVID-19. V is TRBV19 and J is TRBJ2-2; TRBD1 matches at 8 bases. CDR3 amino acids: CASSTPQGASTGELFF. The CDR3 region has the DNA TGTGCCAGTAGTACCCCGCAGGGGGCGAGCACCGGGGAGCTGTTTTTT.